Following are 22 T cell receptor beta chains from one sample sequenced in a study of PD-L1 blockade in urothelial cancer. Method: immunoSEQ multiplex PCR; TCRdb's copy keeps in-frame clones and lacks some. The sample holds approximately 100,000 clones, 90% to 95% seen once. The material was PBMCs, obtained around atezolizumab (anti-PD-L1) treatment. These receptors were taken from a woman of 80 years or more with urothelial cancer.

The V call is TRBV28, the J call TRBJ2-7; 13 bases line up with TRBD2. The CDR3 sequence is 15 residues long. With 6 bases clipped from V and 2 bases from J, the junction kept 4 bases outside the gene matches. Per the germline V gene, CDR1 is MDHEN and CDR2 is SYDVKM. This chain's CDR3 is CASSPGLAGTYEQYF. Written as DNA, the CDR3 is TGTGCCAGCAGCCCGGGACTAGCGGGAACCTACGAGCAGTACTTC.

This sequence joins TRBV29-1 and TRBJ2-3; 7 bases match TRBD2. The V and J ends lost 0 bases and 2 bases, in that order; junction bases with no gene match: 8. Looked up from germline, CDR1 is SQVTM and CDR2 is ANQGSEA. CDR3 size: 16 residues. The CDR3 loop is CSVEDRASGVTDTQYF. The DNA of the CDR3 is TGCAGCGTTGAAGATCGGGCTAGCGGAGTCACAGATACGCAGTATTTT.

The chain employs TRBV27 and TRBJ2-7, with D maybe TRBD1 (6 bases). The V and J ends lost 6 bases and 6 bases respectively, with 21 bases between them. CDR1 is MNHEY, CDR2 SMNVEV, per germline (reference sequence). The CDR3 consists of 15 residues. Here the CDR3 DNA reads TGTGCCAGCAGCCCCTCGAGCCAGGGGTATAGCGAGCAGTACTTC. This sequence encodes CASSPSSQGYSEQYF.

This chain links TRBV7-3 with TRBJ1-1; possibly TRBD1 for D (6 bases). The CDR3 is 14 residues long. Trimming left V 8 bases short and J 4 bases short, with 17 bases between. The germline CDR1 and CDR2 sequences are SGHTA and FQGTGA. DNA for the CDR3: TGTGCCAGCCGGGCGGGGGCAGGTGGCACTGAAGCTTTCTTT. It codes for CASRAGAGGTEAFF.

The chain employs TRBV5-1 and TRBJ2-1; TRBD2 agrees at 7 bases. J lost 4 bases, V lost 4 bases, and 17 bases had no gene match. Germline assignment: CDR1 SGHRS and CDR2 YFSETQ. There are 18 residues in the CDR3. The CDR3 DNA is TGCGCCAGCAGCCCGGAGTATCCGGGTCGGGGGGAATACAATGAGCAGTTCTTC. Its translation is CASSPEYPGRGEYNEQFF.

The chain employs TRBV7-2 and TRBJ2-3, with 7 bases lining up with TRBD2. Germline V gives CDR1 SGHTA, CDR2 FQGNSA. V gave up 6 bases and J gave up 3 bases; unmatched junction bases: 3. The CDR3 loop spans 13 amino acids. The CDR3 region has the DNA TGTGCCAGCAGGCCGGGGGGAACAGATACGCAGTATTTT. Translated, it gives CASRPGGTDTQYF.

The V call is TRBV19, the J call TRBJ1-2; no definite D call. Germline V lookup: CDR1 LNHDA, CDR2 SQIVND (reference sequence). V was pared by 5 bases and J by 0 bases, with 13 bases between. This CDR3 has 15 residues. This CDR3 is CASSPPDGANYGYTF. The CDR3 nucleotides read TGTGCCAGTAGTCCCCCGGATGGAGCTAACTATGGCTACACCTTC. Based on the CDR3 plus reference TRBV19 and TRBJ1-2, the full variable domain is DGGITQSPKYLFRKEGQNVTLSCEQNLNHDAMYWYRQDPGQGLRLIYYSQIVNDFQKGDIAEGYSVSREKKESFPLTVTSAQKNPTAFYLCASSPPDGANYGYTFGSGTRLTVV.

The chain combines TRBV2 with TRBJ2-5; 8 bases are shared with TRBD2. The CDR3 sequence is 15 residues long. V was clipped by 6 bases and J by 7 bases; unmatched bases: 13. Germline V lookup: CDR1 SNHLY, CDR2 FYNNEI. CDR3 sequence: CASRVRASGRGTQYF. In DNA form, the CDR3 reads TGTGCCAGCAGGGTACGGGCTAGCGGGCGGGGGACCCAGTACTTC. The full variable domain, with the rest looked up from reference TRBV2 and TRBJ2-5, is EPEVTQTPSHQVTQMGQEVILRCVPISNHLYFYWYRQILGQKVEFLVSFYNNEISEKSEIFDDQFSVERPDGSNFTLKIRSTKLEDSAMYFCASRVRASGRGTQYFGPGTRLLVL.

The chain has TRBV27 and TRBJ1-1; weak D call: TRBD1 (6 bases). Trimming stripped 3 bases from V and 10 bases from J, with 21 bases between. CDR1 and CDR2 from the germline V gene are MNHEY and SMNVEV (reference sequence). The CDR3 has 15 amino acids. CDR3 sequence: CASSLGRGRLLTAFF. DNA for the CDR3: TGTGCCAGCAGTTTGGGGCGGGGGCGCTTGCTTACAGCTTTCTTT.

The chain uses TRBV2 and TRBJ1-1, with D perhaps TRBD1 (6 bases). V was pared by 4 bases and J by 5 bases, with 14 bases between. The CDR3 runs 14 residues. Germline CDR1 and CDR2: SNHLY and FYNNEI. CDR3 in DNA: TGTGCCAGCAGTGGCCGGGACATTGGTACTGAAGCTTTCTTT. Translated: CASSGRDIGTEAFF.

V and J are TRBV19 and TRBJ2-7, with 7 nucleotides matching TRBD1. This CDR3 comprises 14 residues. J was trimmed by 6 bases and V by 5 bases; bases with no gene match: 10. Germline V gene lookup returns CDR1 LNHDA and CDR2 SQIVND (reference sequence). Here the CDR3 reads CASSPAEGAGEQYF. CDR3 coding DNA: TGTGCCAGTAGTCCCGCCGAGGGGGCGGGCGAGCAGTACTTC.

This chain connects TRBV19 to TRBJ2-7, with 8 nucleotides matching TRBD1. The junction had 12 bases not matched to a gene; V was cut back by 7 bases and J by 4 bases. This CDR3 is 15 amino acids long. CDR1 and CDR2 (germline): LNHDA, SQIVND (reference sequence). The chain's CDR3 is CASTPSGGRLYEQYF. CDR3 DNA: TGTGCCAGTACCCCATCAGGGGGCAGGCTTTACGAGCAGTACTTC. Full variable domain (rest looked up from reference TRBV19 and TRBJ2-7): DGGITQSPKYLFRKEGQNVTLSCEQNLNHDAMYWYRQDPGQGLRLIYYSQIVNDFQKGDIAEGYSVSREKKESFPLTVTSAQKNPTAFYLCASTPSGGRLYEQYFGPGTRLTVT.

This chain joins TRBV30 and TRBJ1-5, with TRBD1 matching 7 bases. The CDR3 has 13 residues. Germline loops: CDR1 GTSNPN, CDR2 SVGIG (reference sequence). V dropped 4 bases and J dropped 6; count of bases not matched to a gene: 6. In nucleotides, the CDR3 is TGTGCCTGGAAACAGGGGAAGGGTCAGCCCCAGCATTTT. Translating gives CAWKQGKGQPQHF.

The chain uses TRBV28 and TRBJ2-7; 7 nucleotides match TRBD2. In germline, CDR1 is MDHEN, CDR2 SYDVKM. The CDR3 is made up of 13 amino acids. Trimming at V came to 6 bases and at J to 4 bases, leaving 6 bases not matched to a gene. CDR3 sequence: CASRLGEGYEQYF. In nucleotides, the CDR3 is TGTGCCAGCAGACTCGGGGAGGGGTACGAGCAGTACTTC.

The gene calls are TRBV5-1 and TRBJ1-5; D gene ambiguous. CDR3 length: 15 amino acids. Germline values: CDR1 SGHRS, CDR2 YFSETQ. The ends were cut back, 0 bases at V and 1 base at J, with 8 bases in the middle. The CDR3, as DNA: TGCGCCAGCAGCTTGGACGGGAACAGCAATCAGCCCCAGCATTTT. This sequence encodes CASSLDGNSNQPQHF.

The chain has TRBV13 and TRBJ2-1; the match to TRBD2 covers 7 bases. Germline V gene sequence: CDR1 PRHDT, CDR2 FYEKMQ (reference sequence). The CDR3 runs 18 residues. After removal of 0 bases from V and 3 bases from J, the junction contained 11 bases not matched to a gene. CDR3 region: CASSLGGRAGSIYNEQFF. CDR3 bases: TGTGCCAGCAGCTTAGGAGGGAGGGCGGGATCTATCTACAATGAGCAGTTCTTC.

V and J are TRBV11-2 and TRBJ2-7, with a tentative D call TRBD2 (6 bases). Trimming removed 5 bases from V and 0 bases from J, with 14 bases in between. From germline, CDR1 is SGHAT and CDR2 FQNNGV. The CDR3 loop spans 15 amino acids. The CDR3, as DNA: TGTGCCAGCAGCCCACTGGGACTGAGCTCCTACGAGCAGTACTTC. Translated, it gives CASSPLGLSSYEQYF.

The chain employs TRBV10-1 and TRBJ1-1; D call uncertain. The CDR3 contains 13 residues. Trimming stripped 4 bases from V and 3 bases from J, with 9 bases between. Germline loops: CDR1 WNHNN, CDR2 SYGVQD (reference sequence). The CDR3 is CASSVASYTEAFF. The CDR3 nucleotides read TGCGCCAGCAGTGTAGCATCCTACACTGAAGCTTTCTTT.

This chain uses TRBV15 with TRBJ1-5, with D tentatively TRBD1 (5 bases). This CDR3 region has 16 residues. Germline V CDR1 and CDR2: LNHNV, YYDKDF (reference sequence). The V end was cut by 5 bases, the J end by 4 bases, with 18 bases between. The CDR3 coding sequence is TGTGCCACCAGCCCTACAGTGGCCGGGGGTAATCAGCCCCAGCATTTT. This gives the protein CATSPTVAGGNQPQHF.

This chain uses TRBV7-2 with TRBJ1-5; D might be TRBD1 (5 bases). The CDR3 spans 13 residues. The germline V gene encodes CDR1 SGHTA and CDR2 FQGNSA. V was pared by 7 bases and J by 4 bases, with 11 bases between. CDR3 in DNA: TGTGCCAGCACCCCGGGGGTAAATCAGCCCCAGCATTTT. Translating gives CASTPGVNQPQHF.

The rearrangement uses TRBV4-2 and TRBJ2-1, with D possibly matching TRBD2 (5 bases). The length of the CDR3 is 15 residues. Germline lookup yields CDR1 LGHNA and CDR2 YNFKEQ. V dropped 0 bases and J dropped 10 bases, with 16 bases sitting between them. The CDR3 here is CASSQEGSEDWEQFF. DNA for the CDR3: TGTGCCAGCAGCCAAGAAGGGTCGGAGGACTGGGAGCAGTTCTTC.

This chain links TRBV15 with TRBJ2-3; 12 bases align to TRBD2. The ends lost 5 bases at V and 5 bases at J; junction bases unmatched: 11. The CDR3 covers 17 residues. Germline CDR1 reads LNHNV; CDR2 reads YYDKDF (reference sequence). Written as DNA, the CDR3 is TGTGCCACCAGCGGACGACAGGGACTAGCGGGCCAAGATACGCAGTATTTT. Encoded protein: CATSGRQGLAGQDTQYF.